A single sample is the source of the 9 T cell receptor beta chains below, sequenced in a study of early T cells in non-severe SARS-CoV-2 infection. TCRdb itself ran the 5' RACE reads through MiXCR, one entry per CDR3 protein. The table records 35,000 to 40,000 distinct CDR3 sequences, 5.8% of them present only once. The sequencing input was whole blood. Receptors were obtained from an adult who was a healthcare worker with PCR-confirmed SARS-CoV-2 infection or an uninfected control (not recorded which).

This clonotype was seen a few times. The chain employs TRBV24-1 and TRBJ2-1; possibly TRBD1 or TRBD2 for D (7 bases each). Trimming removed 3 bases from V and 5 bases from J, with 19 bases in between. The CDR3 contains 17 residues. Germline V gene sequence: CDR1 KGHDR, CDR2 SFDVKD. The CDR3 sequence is CATSDLKGAAGDNEQFF. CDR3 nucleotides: TGTGCCACCAGTGATCTGAAGGGGGCGGCGGGAGACAATGAGCAGTTCTTC.

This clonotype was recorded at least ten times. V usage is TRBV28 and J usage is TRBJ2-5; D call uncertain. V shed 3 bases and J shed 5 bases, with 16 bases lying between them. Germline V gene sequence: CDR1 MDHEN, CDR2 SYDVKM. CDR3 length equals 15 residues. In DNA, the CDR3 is TGTGCCAGCAGTTTCGCCGGTGTGGATGCGGAGACCCAGTACTTC. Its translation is CASSFAGVDAETQYF.

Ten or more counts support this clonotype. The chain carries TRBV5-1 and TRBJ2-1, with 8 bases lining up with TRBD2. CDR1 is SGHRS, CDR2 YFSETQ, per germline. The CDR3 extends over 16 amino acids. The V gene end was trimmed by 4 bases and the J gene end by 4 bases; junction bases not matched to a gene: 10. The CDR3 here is CASSPAGREGYNEQFF. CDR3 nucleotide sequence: TGCGCCAGCAGCCCTGCCGGGAGGGAAGGGTACAATGAGCAGTTCTTC.

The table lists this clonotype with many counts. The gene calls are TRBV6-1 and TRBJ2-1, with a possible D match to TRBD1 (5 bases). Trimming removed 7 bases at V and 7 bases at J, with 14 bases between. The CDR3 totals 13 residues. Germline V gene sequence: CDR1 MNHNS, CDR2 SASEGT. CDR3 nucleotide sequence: TGTGCCAGCATGGGGCAGGTGGGAAATGAGCAGTTCTTC. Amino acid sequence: CASMGQVGNEQFF.

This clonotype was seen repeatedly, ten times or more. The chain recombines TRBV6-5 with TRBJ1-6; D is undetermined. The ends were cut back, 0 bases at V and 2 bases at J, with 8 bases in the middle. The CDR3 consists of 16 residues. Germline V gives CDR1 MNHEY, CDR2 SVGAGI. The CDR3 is CASSYSEVPYNSPLHF. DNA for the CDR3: TGTGCCAGCAGTTACTCGGAGGTCCCCTATAATTCACCCCTCCACTTT.

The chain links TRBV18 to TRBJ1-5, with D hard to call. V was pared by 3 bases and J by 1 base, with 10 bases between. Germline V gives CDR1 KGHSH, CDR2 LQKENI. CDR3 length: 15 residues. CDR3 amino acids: CASSPGGPSNQPQHF. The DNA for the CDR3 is TGTGCCAGCTCACCTGGTGGTCCGAGCAATCAGCCCCAGCATTTT.

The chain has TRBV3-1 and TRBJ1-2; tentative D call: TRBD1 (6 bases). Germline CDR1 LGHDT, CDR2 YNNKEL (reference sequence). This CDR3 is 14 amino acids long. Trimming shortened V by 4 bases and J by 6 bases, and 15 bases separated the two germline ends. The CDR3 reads CASSRDGGRHGYTF. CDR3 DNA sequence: TGTGCCAGCAGCCGCGATGGGGGCAGGCATGGCTACACCTTC.

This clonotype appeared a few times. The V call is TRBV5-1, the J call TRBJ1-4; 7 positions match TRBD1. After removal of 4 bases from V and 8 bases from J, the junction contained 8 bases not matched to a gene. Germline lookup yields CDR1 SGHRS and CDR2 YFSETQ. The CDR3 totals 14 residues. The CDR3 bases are TGCGCCAGCAGCATAGACAGGGATGGAGAAAAACTGTTTTTT. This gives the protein CASSIDRDGEKLFF.

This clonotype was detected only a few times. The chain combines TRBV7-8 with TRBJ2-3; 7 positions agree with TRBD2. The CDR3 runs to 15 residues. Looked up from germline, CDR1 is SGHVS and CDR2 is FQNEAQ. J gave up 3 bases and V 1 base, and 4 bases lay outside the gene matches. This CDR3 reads CASSLDRGVTDTQYF. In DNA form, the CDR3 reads TGTGCCAGCAGCTTAGACCGGGGGGTGACAGATACGCAGTATTTT.